The 28 T cell receptor beta chains in this list originate from one sample, sequenced in a study of cytotoxic CD8 clonotypes in ibrutinib-treated CLL. Here immunoSEQ multiplex PCR was the method, and the copy in TCRdb shows in-frame clones only, minus some. The profile shows 150,000 or so clones, 84% of them singletons. This specimen was PBMCs, taken after 24 months of ibrutinib treatment. All receptors derive from a human donor with chronic lymphocytic leukemia.

V usage is TRBV6-6 and J usage is TRBJ2-3; 11 bases align to TRBD2. Per the germline V gene, CDR1 is MNHNY and CDR2 is SVGAGI (reference sequence). Trimming cost V 0 bases and J 6 bases; bases outside gene matches: 2. CDR3 size: 15 residues. In nucleotides, the CDR3 is TGTGCCAGCAGTTACTCAGGGACTAGCGGCGATACGCAGTATTTT. Translated: CASSYSGTSGDTQYF.

This clone was detected only a few times. V and J are TRBV2 and TRBJ2-7; 8 bases agree with TRBD1. From germline, CDR1 is SNHLY and CDR2 FYNNEI. V shed 7 bases and J 0 bases; nucleotides not matched to a gene: 8. The length of the CDR3 is 15 residues. CDR3 loop: CASMDGGQGSYEQYF. The CDR3 DNA sequence: TGTGCCAGCATGGACGGAGGACAGGGCTCCTACGAGCAGTACTTC.

CDR3 bases: TGTGCCAGCAGCTTGGCGGCACCCACAGATACGCAGTATTTT. Its translation is CASSLAAPTDTQYF. The gene calls are TRBV7-9 and TRBJ2-3, with D unresolved. CDR3 length: 14 residues. With 3 bases removed from V and 2 bases from J, the gap between germline ends came to 9 bases. Germline V lookup: CDR1 SEHNR, CDR2 FQNEAQ (reference sequence).

This clone appeared once. This chain joins TRBV5-1 and TRBJ2-2, with 11 nucleotides matching TRBD2. The CDR3 length is 16 residues. V lost 0 bases, J lost 7 bases, and 5 bases stayed unmatched. Germline values: CDR1 SGHRS, CDR2 YFSETQ. CDR3 region: CASSLGLAGGGGELFF. The CDR3 DNA is TGCGCCAGCAGCTTGGGCCTAGCGGGAGGCGGCGGGGAGCTGTTTTTT.

The rearrangement joins TRBV7-9 to TRBJ2-7; D uncertain. The CDR3 length is 12 residues. V shed 5 bases and J shed 7 bases, with 12 bases lying between them. Germline CDR1 reads SEHNR; CDR2 reads FQNEAQ (reference sequence). The CDR3 protein is CASSHISAEQYF. In DNA form, the CDR3 reads TGTGCCAGCAGCCATATTAGTGCAGAGCAGTACTTC. The full variable domain, with the rest looked up from reference TRBV7-9 and TRBJ2-7, is DTGVSQNPRHKITKRGQNVTFRCDPISEHNRLYWYRQTLGQGPEFLTYFQNEAQLEKSRLLSDRFSAERPKGSFSTLEIQRTEQGDSAMYLCASSHISAEQYFGPGTRLTVT.

The V gene is TRBV9, the J gene TRBJ1-3; D gene uncertain. Trimming removed 3 bases at V and 3 bases at J, with 16 bases between. The germline V gene encodes CDR1 SGDLS and CDR2 YYNGEE. This CDR3 is built from 16 residues. CDR3 nucleotides: TGTGCCAGCAGCGCGCTAGGACGGGTTGGTGGAAACACCATATATTTT. It translates to CASSALGRVGGNTIYF.

The chain joins TRBV30 to TRBJ1-2; D remains unclear. V was clipped by 3 bases and J by 3 bases, with 17 bases between them. The CDR3 spans 15 residues. Germline values: CDR1 GTSNPN, CDR2 SVGIG (reference sequence). CDR3 DNA: TGTGCCTGGAGGTTTGCTGGGCGGTTGGACTATGGCTACACCTTC. Residues: CAWRFAGRLDYGYTF. The entire variable domain, with the rest obtained from reference TRBV30 and TRBJ1-2, is as follows: SQTIHQWPATLVQPVGSPLSLECTVEGTSNPNLYWYRQAAGRGLQLLFYSVGIGQISSEVPQNLSASRPQDRQFILSSKKLLLSDSGFYLCAWRFAGRLDYGYTFGSGTRLTVV.

The chain links TRBV5-1 to TRBJ1-2, with a possible D match to TRBD1 (6 bases). CDR3 length: 14 amino acids. V lost 3 bases to trimming and J lost 6 bases, with 15 bases between them. The germline CDR1 and CDR2 sequences are SGHRS and YFSETQ. The CDR3 nucleotides are TGCGCCAGCAGCTCGCCTGGGGGGCTCAATGGCTACACCTTC. This codes for CASSSPGGLNGYTF.

In nucleotides, the CDR3 is TGTGCCAGCAGGCACGGGACTAGCTATCCCTACGAGCAGTACTTC. Translation gives CASRHGTSYPYEQYF. This chain connects TRBV6-5 to TRBJ2-7, with 9 bases identical to TRBD2. CDR3 length: 15 residues. The V gene's germline CDR1 is MNHEY and CDR2 SVGAGI. V was pared by 6 bases and J by 2 bases, with 8 bases of the junction left unmatched.

The chain couples TRBV30 to TRBJ2-7; perhaps TRBD2 as D (7 bases). V was trimmed by 3 bases and J by 3 bases, leaving 15 bases between them. The germline gives CDR1 GTSNPN, CDR2 SVGIG (reference sequence). This CDR3 is 14 amino acids long. The CDR3 nucleotides are TGTGCCTGGAGCCTAGGGGGGGCTCACTACGAGCAGTACTTC. Amino acid sequence: CAWSLGGAHYEQYF.

Only one count was recorded for this clone. This chain connects TRBV19 to TRBJ2-7; D is perhaps TRBD1 or TRBD2 (5 bases each). Germline V lookup: CDR1 LNHDA, CDR2 SQIVND (reference sequence). Between the trimmed V and J ends, which lost 8 bases and 2 bases, there was a span of 16 bases. There are 14 residues in the CDR3. CDR3 in DNA: TGTGCCAGTGCCTCGGGACCCCCTCCCTACGAGCAGTACTTC. Its protein is CASASGPPPYEQYF. Together with reference TRBV19 and TRBJ2-7, the CDR3 gives the full variable domain: DGGITQSPKYLFRKEGQNVTLSCEQNLNHDAMYWYRQDPGQGLRLIYYSQIVNDFQKGDIAEGYSVSREKKESFPLTVTSAQKNPTAFYLCASASGPPPYEQYFGPGTRLTVT.

In its sample, this clone was seen a few times. The rearrangement joins TRBV5-1 to TRBJ2-7; D remains ambiguous. There are 12 residues in the CDR3. Germline loops: CDR1 SGHRS, CDR2 YFSETQ. With 4 bases removed from V and 4 bases from J, the gap between germline ends came to 9 bases. As DNA, the CDR3 is TGCGCCAGCAGCGAAGATCGGTACGAGCAGTACTTC. It codes for CASSEDRYEQYF.

The chain's CDR3 is CASSPTRTTDTQYF. As DNA, the CDR3 is TGTGCCAGCAGCCCAACTAGGACCACAGATACGCAGTATTTT. The chain recombines TRBV6-6 with TRBJ2-3, with a possible D match to TRBD2 (5 bases). This CDR3 is 14 amino acids long. Looked up from germline, CDR1 is MNHNY and CDR2 is SVGAGI (reference sequence). V was trimmed by 6 bases and J by 2 bases, leaving 12 bases between them.

This clone showed up just a few times. This chain connects TRBV9 to TRBJ1-2, with a possible D match to TRBD1 (6 bases). The CDR3 totals 14 residues. Germline-derived CDR1 and CDR2 are SGDLS and YYNGEE. Trimming took 2 bases from V and 2 from J, leaving 10 bases between them. For the CDR3, the DNA is TGTGCCAGCAGCGTCTCGGGGGGCAACTATGGCTACACCTTC. Its protein product is CASSVSGGNYGYTF.

The CDR3 DNA reads as TGTGCCAGCAGCCCCCGTGAGGAACGCAGGGAGCTGTTTTTT. It codes for CASSPREERRELFF. This rearrangement joins TRBV7-7 to TRBJ2-2, with D unclear. The CDR3 covers 14 residues. The ends were cut back, 5 bases at V and 9 bases at J, with 16 bases in the middle. The germline V gene has CDR1 SSHAT and CDR2 FNYEAQ (reference sequence).

V and J are TRBV6-1 and TRBJ2-5; D is perhaps TRBD1 or TRBD2 (7 bases each). V dropped 7 bases and J dropped 4 bases, with 19 bases sitting between them. This CDR3 region has 15 residues. Germline CDR1 and CDR2: MNHNS and SASEGT. The CDR3 loop reads CASNREEGALETQYF. The CDR3, as DNA: TGTGCCAGCAACCGGGAGGAGGGGGCTTTAGAGACCCAGTACTTC.

The J gene is TRBJ2-7, the V gene TRBV29-1; 8 positions match TRBD1. In germline, CDR1 is SQVTM, CDR2 ANQGSEA. V shed 6 bases, J shed 3 bases, and the junction held 4 bases outside the gene matches. This CDR3 spans 12 amino acids. The CDR3 DNA sequence: TGCAGCGTCCAGGGGGCACGCTACGAGCAGTACTTC. Residues: CSVQGARYEQYF.

CDR3 amino acids: CASSLAGQLNTEAFF. The CDR3 bases are TGTGCCAGCAGCTTGGCCGGACAGTTGAACACTGAAGCTTTCTTT. This chain joins TRBV5-4 and TRBJ1-1, with D possibly matching TRBD1 (6 bases). V was cut by 0 bases and J by 0 bases, with 9 bases left in between. This CDR3 is 15 amino acids long. Germline V gene sequence: CDR1 SGHNT, CDR2 YYREEE (reference sequence).

The genes are TRBV7-9 and TRBJ1-3; D remains unclear. The CDR3 totals 12 residues. With 8 bases removed from V and 0 bases from J, the gap between germline ends came to 5 bases. Germline CDR1 is SEHNR and CDR2 is FQNEAQ (reference sequence). This chain's CDR3 is CASQSSGNTIYF. The CDR3 nucleotides read TGTGCCAGCCAGAGCTCTGGAAACACCATATATTTT. The entire variable domain, with the rest obtained from reference TRBV7-9 and TRBJ1-3, is as follows: DTGVSQNPRHKITKRGQNVTFRCDPISEHNRLYWYRQTLGQGPEFLTYFQNEAQLEKSRLLSDRFSAERPKGSFSTLEIQRTEQGDSAMYLCASQSSGNTIYFGEGSWLTVV.

V and J are TRBV9 and TRBJ1-4; 8 nucleotides align to TRBD1. Germline V gene data show CDR1 as SGDLS and CDR2 as YYNGEE. V dropped 3 bases and J dropped 4; count of bases not matched to a gene: 2. The CDR3 is 14 residues long. The CDR3 here is CASSAGQGNEKLFF. The CDR3 DNA reads as TGTGCCAGCAGCGCAGGACAGGGTAATGAAAAACTGTTTTTT.

The chain uses TRBV29-1 and TRBJ2-7, with 10 bases matching TRBD2. The CDR3 has 14 residues. Germline V gene sequence: CDR1 SQVTM, CDR2 ANQGSEA. The V segment lost 7 bases and the J segment 1 base; nucleotides outside the gene matches: 7. CDR3 in DNA: TGCAGCGCAGCGACTAGCGGGCAATCCTACGAGCAGTACTTC. It encodes CSAATSGQSYEQYF.

This clone was counted a few times. V usage is TRBV6-5 and J usage is TRBJ2-5; 13 nucleotides agree with TRBD2. This CDR3 region has 13 residues. V was pared by 6 bases and J by 10 bases, with 5 bases of the junction left unmatched. Germline CDR1 reads MNHEY; CDR2 reads SVGAGI. In DNA form, the CDR3 reads TGTGCCAGCAGAGAGGGACTAGCGGGGCTCCAGTACTTC. Its protein is CASREGLAGLQYF.

The chain uses TRBV28 and TRBJ1-2; D gene ambiguous. Trimming stripped 3 bases from V and 4 bases from J, with 9 bases between. CDR3 length: 13 amino acids. Germline V CDR1 and CDR2: MDHEN, SYDVKM. CDR3 DNA: TGTGCCAGCAGTTTGGAGGCCTTCTATGGCTACACCTTC. Translation: CASSLEAFYGYTF.

V gene TRBV7-2 combines with J gene TRBJ2-2, with 7 bases aligning to TRBD2. This CDR3 contains 13 residues. CDR1 and CDR2 from the germline V gene are SGHTA and FQGNSA. Trimming cost V 5 bases and J 10 bases; bases outside gene matches: 7. The CDR3 protein is CASSPRTREELFF. CDR3 sequence (DNA): TGTGCCAGCAGCCCTAGGACTAGAGAGGAGCTGTTTTTT.

The chain has TRBV6-6 and TRBJ2-7, with D hard to call. The V end was cut by 4 bases, the J end by 2 bases, with 12 bases between. Germline CDR1 and CDR2: MNHNY and SVGAGI (reference sequence). The CDR3 has 14 amino acids. The CDR3 reads CASSSTILPYEQYF. In DNA, the CDR3 is TGTGCCAGCAGTTCTACTATCCTTCCCTACGAGCAGTACTTC.

The J gene is TRBJ1-1, the V gene TRBV6-6; D not resolved. The CDR3 runs 10 residues. With 8 bases removed from V and 7 bases from J, the gap between germline ends came to 8 bases. From germline, CDR1 is MNHNY and CDR2 SVGAGI (reference sequence). The CDR3 protein is CASLRIEAFF. As DNA, the CDR3 is TGTGCCAGCCTAAGGATTGAAGCTTTCTTT.

V and J are TRBV5-1 and TRBJ2-1, with D perhaps matching TRBD1 (5 bases). This CDR3 is built from 14 residues. V lost 0 bases, J lost 8 bases, and 12 bases lay in between. CDR1 is SGHRS, CDR2 YFSETQ, per germline. CDR3: CASSLGGPEDEQFF. DNA of the CDR3: TGCGCCAGCAGCTTGGGGGGCCCTGAGGATGAGCAGTTCTTC.

V and J are TRBV5-4 and TRBJ1-2; tentatively, D is TRBD1 (6 bases). The CDR3 consists of 17 residues. V was pared by 4 bases and J by 3 bases, with 22 bases between. Germline V CDR1 and CDR2: SGHNT, YYREEE (reference sequence). The CDR3 loop is CASSENPGRGFYYGYTF. For the CDR3, the DNA is TGTGCCAGCAGCGAGAACCCGGGGAGGGGGTTTTACTATGGCTACACCTTC.